A single sample gave rise to the 30 T cell receptor beta chains below, sequenced in a study of a mutant IDH1 vaccine in newly diagnosed glioma. No cognate antigen is known for these TCRs. Sequencing was performed with immunoSEQ multiplex PCR; in TCRdb, only in-frame clones are kept and a portion is missing. The sample has 70,000 to 90,000 clones; around nine tenths are singletons. Time point noted: week 5, during vaccination. Every vaccine dose comprised 300 ug of mutant IDH1 20-mer peptide plus topical imiquimod. The source was PBMCs, collected from a glioma patient whose treatment included an IDH1 peptide vaccine. Receptors were obtained from a woman aged 45 to 65 with glioma.

This chain connects TRBV6-6 to TRBJ1-4; D call uncertain. Trimming cost V 2 bases and J 8 bases, with 12 bases left between them. The CDR3 has 14 residues. CDR1 is MNHNY and CDR2 is SVGAGI in the germline V gene (reference sequence). CDR3 residues: CASSYPEGGEKLFF. DNA of the CDR3: TGTGCCAGCAGTTACCCCGAGGGCGGGGAAAAACTGTTTTTT.

This chain links TRBV5-6 with TRBJ2-7; D gene uncertain. The CDR3 is made up of 12 amino acids. Trimming took off 0 bases at V and 6 bases at J, with 7 bases between the two ends. Germline CDR1 and CDR2: SGHDT and YYEEEE. The CDR3 loop reads CASSLGASEQYF. The CDR3 bases are TGTGCCAGCAGCTTGGGCGCGAGCGAGCAGTACTTC.

The chain uses TRBV7-9 and TRBJ2-1; 8 bases are a match to TRBD2. The V gene end was trimmed by 3 bases and the J gene end by 4 bases; junction bases not matched to a gene: 5. The CDR3 covers 15 residues. Germline V lookup: CDR1 SEHNR, CDR2 FQNEAQ (reference sequence). The CDR3: CASSLGREGYNEQFF. The DNA of the CDR3 is TGTGCCAGCAGCTTGGGACGGGAGGGGTACAATGAGCAGTTCTTC.

The chain links TRBV10-1 to TRBJ2-7; D is unclear. The germline V and J ends were trimmed by 0 bases and 5 bases, with 8 bases remaining between them. The CDR3 loop spans 13 amino acids. The V gene's germline CDR1 is WNHNN and CDR2 SYGVQD (reference sequence). The CDR3 is CASSESGRNEQYF. The CDR3 DNA reads TGCGCCAGCAGTGAGTCAGGTAGAAACGAGCAGTACTTC.

The genes are TRBV7-9 and TRBJ2-5; 9 bases fit TRBD2. With V trimmed by 1 base and J by 5 bases, 8 bases remained unmatched. CDR1 and CDR2 (germline): SEHNR, FQNEAQ (reference sequence). CDR3 size: 16 residues. CDR3 sequence reads: CASSLGLAGIFETQYF. The CDR3 nucleotides are TGTGCCAGCAGCTTAGGCCTAGCGGGAATTTTTGAGACCCAGTACTTC.

This rearrangement joins TRBV7-9 to TRBJ1-5, with a possible D match to TRBD1 (6 bases). V lost 8 bases to trimming and J lost 7 bases, with 12 bases between them. CDR3 length: 12 residues. Germline values: CDR1 SEHNR, CDR2 FQNEAQ (reference sequence). CDR3 DNA sequence: TGTGCCAGCTCCGGCGGGGGCCAGCCCCAGCATTTT. This encodes CASSGGGQPQHF.

The chain employs TRBV11-2 and TRBJ1-3; TRBD1 aligns across 7 bases. The CDR3 is 14 amino acids. The V gene's germline CDR1 is SGHAT and CDR2 FQNNGV. J gave up 4 bases and V 4 bases, and 4 bases lay outside the gene matches. In nucleotides, the CDR3 is TGTGCCAGCAGCTACACAGGGGTGGGAAACACCATATATTTT. Amino acids: CASSYTGVGNTIYF.

This clone was detected only once. CDR3 region: CASSQAQWEPQHF. As DNA, the CDR3 is TGCGCCAGCAGCCAAGCGCAGTGGGAGCCCCAGCATTTT. The chain links TRBV4-3 to TRBJ1-5; D ambiguous. Germline CDR1 and CDR2: LGHNA and YSLEER. The CDR3 contains 13 residues. Trimming took 1 base from V and 8 from J, leaving 9 bases between them.

This clone appeared a single time. The J gene is TRBJ2-1, the V gene TRBV7-8; D is uncertain. The germline CDR1 and CDR2 sequences are SGHVS and FQNEAQ. V gave up 3 bases and J gave up 7 bases, with 10 bases separating them. CDR3 length: 13 residues. The CDR3 bases are TGTGCCAGCAGCTTCGGCTCCGTGAATGAGCAGTTCTTC. This gives the protein CASSFGSVNEQFF.

The table lists this clone with a count of one. This rearrangement joins TRBV28 to TRBJ2-7; D remains ambiguous. The CDR3 extends over 14 amino acids. Per germline, CDR1 MDHEN and CDR2 SYDVKM. Trimming stripped 2 bases from V and 0 bases from J, with 8 bases between. CDR3 nucleotides: TGTGCCAGCAGTTTAGTCCCTGCCTCCTACGAGCAGTACTTC. Protein: CASSLVPASYEQYF.

This chain joins TRBV5-1 and TRBJ2-2; 7 nucleotides match TRBD1. Germline V gene sequence: CDR1 SGHRS, CDR2 YFSETQ. The CDR3 totals 14 residues. V trimming: 4 bases; J trimming: 4 bases; junction bases outside the gene matches: 4. Written as DNA, the CDR3 is TGCGCCAGCAGCACGGACAGGTTCACCGGGGAGCTGTTTTTT. The encoded protein is CASSTDRFTGELFF.

The rearrangement uses TRBV7-9 and TRBJ2-3, with D hard to call. The CDR3 covers 13 residues. The V and J ends lost 0 bases and 11 bases respectively, with 12 bases between them. CDR1 is SEHNR, CDR2 FQNEAQ, per germline (reference sequence). This CDR3 reads CASSLAWAPGQYF. CDR3 nucleotide sequence: TGTGCCAGCAGCTTAGCTTGGGCACCCGGGCAGTATTTT.

The chain couples TRBV4-1 to TRBJ1-6; 7 bases map to TRBD1. Per germline, CDR1 MGHRA and CDR2 YSYEKL. This CDR3 contains 16 residues. V gave up 2 bases and J gave up 5 bases; unmatched junction bases: 6. The CDR3 DNA reads TGCGCCAGCAGCCAAAGGGGGCAGGGAGATAATTCACCCCTCCACTTT. Translating it yields CASSQRGQGDNSPLHF.

The chain recombines TRBV5-1 with TRBJ1-1, with 9 bases fitting TRBD1. Germline V CDR1 and CDR2: SGHRS, YFSETQ. V lost 1 base to trimming and J lost 1 base; unmatched junction nucleotides: 11. The CDR3 loop spans 18 amino acids. DNA for the CDR3: TGCGCCAGCAGCTTGATGGGACAGGGAATTTTCGGGAACACTGAAGCTTTCTTT. Its translation: CASSLMGQGIFGNTEAFF.

The V gene is TRBV19, the J gene TRBJ1-1; D is possibly TRBD1 (5 bases). V was cut by 5 bases and J by 6 bases, with 19 bases left in between. Germline lookup yields CDR1 LNHDA and CDR2 SQIVND (reference sequence). The CDR3 spans 15 residues. The CDR3 sequence is CASSPYAGLGAEAFF. DNA of the CDR3: TGTGCCAGTAGTCCGTATGCGGGGCTAGGAGCTGAAGCTTTCTTT.

V usage is TRBV9 and J usage is TRBJ2-1; D is possibly TRBD1 (5 bases). CDR1 SGDLS and CDR2 YYNGEE come from the germline V gene. Trimming shortened V by 0 bases and J by 6 bases, and 7 bases separated the two germline ends. The CDR3 consists of 13 residues. CDR3 sequence: CASSVVTGNEQFF. CDR3 sequence (DNA): TGTGCCAGCAGCGTAGTTACAGGCAATGAGCAGTTCTTC.

This rearrangement joins TRBV5-1 to TRBJ1-2, with D maybe TRBD1 (5 bases). This CDR3 has 17 residues. Germline-derived CDR1 and CDR2 are SGHRS and YFSETQ. The V gene lost 0 bases and the J gene lost 4 bases, with 19 bases spanning the gap. CDR3 sequence reads: CASSLGDTVRGSYGYTF. Written as DNA, the CDR3 is TGCGCCAGCAGCTTGGGGGATACAGTGAGGGGCAGCTATGGCTACACCTTC.

V gene TRBV6-5 combines with J gene TRBJ2-5; D call uncertain. The DNA end is a closer match to TRBJ2-7, so the J assignment may be wrong. The CDR3 runs to 13 residues. CDR1 MNHEY and CDR2 SVGAGI come from the germline V gene. In DNA form, the CDR3 reads TGTGCCAGCAGTCTTGCGCCAGGCTCCGAGCAGTACTTC. Protein: CASSLAPGSEQYF.

The rearrangement links TRBV7-2 to TRBJ1-2, with TRBD1 matching over 9 bases. The CDR3 contains 16 residues. V trimming: 6 bases; J trimming: 5 bases; junction bases outside the gene matches: 13. Germline lookup yields CDR1 SGHTA and CDR2 FQGNSA. The CDR3 nucleotides read TGTGCCAGCAGTCAAACGGGGGGGACAGGGATATATGGCTACACCTTC. Translation gives CASSQTGGTGIYGYTF.

This clone occurred a few times. The V and J genes are TRBV2 and TRBJ2-7, with TRBD2 identical over 11 bases. The V and J ends lost 6 bases and 2 bases, in that order; junction bases with no gene match: 9. Germline V lookup: CDR1 SNHLY, CDR2 FYNNEI. The CDR3 sequence is 16 residues long. The CDR3 is CASRKPSGRNTYEQYF. DNA of the CDR3: TGTGCCAGCAGGAAGCCTAGCGGGAGGAACACCTACGAGCAGTACTTC.

This clone showed up just a few times. V gene TRBV21-1 combines with J gene TRBJ2-1. TRBV21-1 is designated a pseudogene. The CDR3 runs 11 residues. The DNA for the CDR3 is TGTGCCAGCAGCAAGGGGAATGAGCAGTTCTTC. This gives the protein CASSKGNEQFF.

V gene TRBV19 combines with J gene TRBJ1-5, with D tentatively TRBD1 (6 bases). The CDR3 extends over 13 amino acids. V was trimmed by 5 bases and J by 7 bases, leaving 12 bases between them. Germline V CDR1 and CDR2: LNHDA, SQIVND (reference sequence). CDR3 loop: CASSRGPDQPQHF. For the CDR3, the DNA is TGTGCCAGTAGTCGGGGGCCAGACCAGCCCCAGCATTTT.

This rearrangement joins TRBV30 to TRBJ2-1; D remains unclear. Trimming took off 0 bases at V and 3 bases at J, with 3 bases between the two ends. Germline CDR1 and CDR2: GTSNPN and SVGIG (reference sequence). The CDR3 sequence is 12 residues long. Here the CDR3 reads CAWSVYYNEQFF. In DNA, the CDR3 is TGTGCCTGGAGTGTATACTACAATGAGCAGTTCTTC. Complete variable domain (other parts from reference TRBV30 and TRBJ2-1): SQTIHQWPATLVQPVGSPLSLECTVEGTSNPNLYWYRQAAGRGLQLLFYSVGIGQISSEVPQNLSASRPQDRQFILSSKKLLLSDSGFYLCAWSVYYNEQFFGPGTRLTVL.

J is TRBJ2-2 and V is TRBV5-1; TRBD1 matches at 7 bases. Germline V lookup: CDR1 SGHRS, CDR2 YFSETQ. The CDR3 sequence is 15 residues long. The ends lost 4 bases at V and 0 bases at J; junction bases unmatched: 3. The CDR3 coding sequence is TGCGCCAGCAGCACTGGACAGGCGAACACCGGGGAGCTGTTTTTT. This encodes CASSTGQANTGELFF.

This chain joins TRBV19 and TRBJ2-5; unclear D gene. The assigned J gene may be wrong: the sequence end matches TRBJ2-7 better. The V gene's germline CDR1 is LNHDA and CDR2 SQIVND (reference sequence). CDR3 length: 13 amino acids. CDR3 nucleotide sequence: TGTGCCAGTGCTAGATTATCCTCCTACGAGCAGTACTTC. It translates to CASARLSSYEQYF.

This sequence joins TRBV7-8 and TRBJ2-5, with D tentatively TRBD1 (6 bases). Germline values: CDR1 SGHVS, CDR2 FQNEAQ. The CDR3 contains 14 residues. Deletions cut 2 bases from V and 5 bases from J, with 12 bases between. DNA for the CDR3: TGTGCCAGCAGCTTACAGGGGCTGGGGGAGACCCAGTACTTC. As protein: CASSLQGLGETQYF.

This chain connects TRBV29-1 to TRBJ2-1; D is unresolved. In germline, CDR1 is SQVTM, CDR2 ANQGSEA. The CDR3 is 11 residues long. The CDR3 is CSLSRLNEQFF. In nucleotides, the CDR3 is TGCAGTCTTAGCCGACTGAATGAGCAGTTCTTC.

This clone was recorded only once. The genes are TRBV2 and TRBJ1-3; tentatively, D is TRBD1 (6 bases). Germline V gives CDR1 SNHLY, CDR2 FYNNEI. Deletions cut 6 bases from V and 0 bases from J, with 12 bases between. The length of the CDR3 is 15 residues. CDR3 bases: TGTGCCAGCAGGAGGGACACCGGCTCTGGAAACACCATATATTTT. Its protein is CASRRDTGSGNTIYF.

The chain combines TRBV5-1 with TRBJ2-2, with D possibly called TRBD1 or TRBD2 (5 bases each). Trimming removed 5 bases at V and 2 bases at J, with 10 bases between. Germline V gene lookup returns CDR1 SGHRS and CDR2 YFSETQ. CDR3 size: 14 residues. The CDR3: CASRPGPNTGELFF. The CDR3 DNA is TGCGCCAGCAGACCGGGGCCTAACACCGGGGAGCTGTTTTTT.

The J gene is TRBJ2-2, the V gene TRBV20-1, with D perhaps matching TRBD1 (5 bases). The V and J ends lost 5 bases and 6 bases respectively, with 7 bases between them. Germline V gene lookup returns CDR1 DFQATT and CDR2 SNEGSKA (reference sequence). The CDR3 has 11 residues. CDR3 amino acids: CSAPGSGELFF. The CDR3 bases are TGCAGTGCTCCAGGGTCCGGGGAGCTGTTTTTT.